Included here is one TCR beta chain sequence, with context. Its antigen is currently unknown. These data are taken from a study of shared clonotypes between healthy human individuals. As for the study in general: Plates per donor: three CD4 naive, three CD4 memory, two CD8 naive, one CD8 memory. The study, taken as a whole, reports: Shared clonotypes: approximately 5% naive CD4, roughly 4% naive CD8, 2.3% memory CD4, about 0.4% memory CD8.

The V gene's germline CDR1 is SGHVS and CDR2 FQNEAQ. Trimming at V came to 6 bases and at J to 4 bases, leaving 10 bases not matched to a gene. The CDR3 totals 16 residues. Assay: immunoSEQ multiplex PCR; the TCRdb copy retains only in-frame clones and omits some. The table records some 300,000 clones, around 70% of them present only once. This TCR was recovered from a man under 40 in good health. The chain combines TRBV7-8 with TRBJ2-1; TRBD1 aligns across 9 bases. The sequenced sample was memory CD4+ T cells sorted from blood. Stated subset: CD45RA-negative fraction. The CDR3 spells CASSSIPGQGYNEQFF. The CDR3 DNA reads TGTGCCAGCAGTTCAATACCGGGACAGGGTTACAATGAGCAGTTCTTC. The full variable domain, with the rest looked up from reference TRBV7-8 and TRBJ2-1, is GAGVSQSPRYKVAKRGQDVALRCDPISGHVSLFWYQQALGQGPEFLTYFQNEAQLDKSGLPSDRFFAERPEGSVSTLKIQRTQQEDSAVYLCASSSIPGQGYNEQFFGPGTRLTVL.